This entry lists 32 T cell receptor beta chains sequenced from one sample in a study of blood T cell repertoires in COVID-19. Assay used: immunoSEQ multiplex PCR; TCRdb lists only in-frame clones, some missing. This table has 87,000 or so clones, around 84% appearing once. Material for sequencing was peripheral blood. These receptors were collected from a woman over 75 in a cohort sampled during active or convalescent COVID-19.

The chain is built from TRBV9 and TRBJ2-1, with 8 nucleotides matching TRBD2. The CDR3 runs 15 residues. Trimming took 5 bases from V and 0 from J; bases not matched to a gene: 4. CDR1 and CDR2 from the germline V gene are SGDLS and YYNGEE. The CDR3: CASSSGTSSYNEQFF. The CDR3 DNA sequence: TGTGCCAGCAGTAGCGGGACAAGCTCCTACAATGAGCAGTTCTTC.

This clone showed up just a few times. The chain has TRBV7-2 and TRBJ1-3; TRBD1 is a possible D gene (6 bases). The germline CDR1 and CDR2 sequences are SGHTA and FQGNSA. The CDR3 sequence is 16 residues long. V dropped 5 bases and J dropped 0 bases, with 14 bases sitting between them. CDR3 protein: CASSIQGWGSGNTIYF. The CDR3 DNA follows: TGTGCCAGCAGCATACAGGGTTGGGGCTCTGGAAACACCATATATTTT.

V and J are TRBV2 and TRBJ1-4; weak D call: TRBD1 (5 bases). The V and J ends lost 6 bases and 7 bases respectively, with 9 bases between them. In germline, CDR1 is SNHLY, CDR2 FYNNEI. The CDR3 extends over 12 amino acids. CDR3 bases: TGTGCCAGCAGGGGGCTCGGTGAAAAACTGTTTTTT. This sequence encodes CASRGLGEKLFF.

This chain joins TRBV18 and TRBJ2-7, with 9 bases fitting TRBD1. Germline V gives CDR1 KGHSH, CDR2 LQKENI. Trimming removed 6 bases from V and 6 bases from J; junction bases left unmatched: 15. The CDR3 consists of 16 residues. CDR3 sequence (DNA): TGTGCCAGCTCGTCGGCCGGACAGGGGTTAGCGTCCGAGCAGTACTTC. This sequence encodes CASSSAGQGLASEQYF. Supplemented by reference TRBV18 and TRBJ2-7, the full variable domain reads NAGVMQNPRHLVRRRGQEARLRCSPMKGHSHVYWYRQLPEEGLKFMVYLQKENIIDESGMPKERFSAEFPKEGPSILRIQQVVRGDSAAYFCASSSAGQGLASEQYFGPGTRLTVT.

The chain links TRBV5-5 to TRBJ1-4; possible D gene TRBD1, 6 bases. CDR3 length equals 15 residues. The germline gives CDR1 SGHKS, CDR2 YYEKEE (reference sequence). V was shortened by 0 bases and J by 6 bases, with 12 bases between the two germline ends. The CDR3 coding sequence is TGTGCCAGCAGCTTGGTGCAGGGGCAGGATGAAAAACTGTTTTTT. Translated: CASSLVQGQDEKLFF.

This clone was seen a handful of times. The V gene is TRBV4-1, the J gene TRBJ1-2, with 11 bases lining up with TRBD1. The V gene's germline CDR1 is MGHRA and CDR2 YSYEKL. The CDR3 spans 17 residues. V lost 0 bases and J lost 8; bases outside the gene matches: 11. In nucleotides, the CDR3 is TGCGCCAGCAGCCAAGATTTAGGAGGACAGGGGGCTCGGGGCTACACCTTC. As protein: CASSQDLGGQGARGYTF.

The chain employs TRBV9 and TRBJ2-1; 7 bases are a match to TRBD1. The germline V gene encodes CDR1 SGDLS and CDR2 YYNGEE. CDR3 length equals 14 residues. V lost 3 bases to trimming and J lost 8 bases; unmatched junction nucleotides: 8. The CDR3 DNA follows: TGTGCCAGCAGCGCATTACAGGGGAACCATGAGCAGTTCTTC. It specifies CASSALQGNHEQFF.

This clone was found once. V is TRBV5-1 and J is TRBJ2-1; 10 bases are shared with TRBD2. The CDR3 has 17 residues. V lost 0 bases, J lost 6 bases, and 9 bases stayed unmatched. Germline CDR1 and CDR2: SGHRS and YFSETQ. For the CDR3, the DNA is TGCGCCAGCAGCTTGGCTACAGCGGGAGGGCCGGCCAATGAGCAGTTCTTC. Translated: CASSLATAGGPANEQFF.

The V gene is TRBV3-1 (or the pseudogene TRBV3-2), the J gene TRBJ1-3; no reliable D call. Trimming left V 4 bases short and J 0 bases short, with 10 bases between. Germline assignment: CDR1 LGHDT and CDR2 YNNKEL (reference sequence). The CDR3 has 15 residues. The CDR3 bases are TGTGCCAGCAGCCTAGCCCCGAGCTCTGGAAACACCATATATTTT. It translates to CASSLAPSSGNTIYF.

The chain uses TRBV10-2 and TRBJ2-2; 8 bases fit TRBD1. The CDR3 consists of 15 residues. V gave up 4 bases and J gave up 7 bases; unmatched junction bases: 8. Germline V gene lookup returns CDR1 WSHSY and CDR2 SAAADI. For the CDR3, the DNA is TGCGCCAGCAGTGTATGGCAGGGGGCGGGCGGGGAGCTGTTTTTT. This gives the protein CASSVWQGAGGELFF.

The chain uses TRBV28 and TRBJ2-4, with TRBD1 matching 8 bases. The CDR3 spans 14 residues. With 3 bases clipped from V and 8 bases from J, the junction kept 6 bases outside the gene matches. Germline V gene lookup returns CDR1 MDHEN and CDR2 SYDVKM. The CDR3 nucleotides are TGTGCCAGCAGTTTGGACAGGGCGGAGGACATTCAGTACTTC. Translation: CASSLDRAEDIQYF.

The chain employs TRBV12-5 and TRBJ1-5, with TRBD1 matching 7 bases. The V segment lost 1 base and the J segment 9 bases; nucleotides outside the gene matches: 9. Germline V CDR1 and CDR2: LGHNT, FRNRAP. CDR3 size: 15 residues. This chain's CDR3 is CASGLGTGTQGPQHF. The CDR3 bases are TGTGCTAGTGGTTTGGGGACAGGTACCCAGGGGCCCCAGCATTTT. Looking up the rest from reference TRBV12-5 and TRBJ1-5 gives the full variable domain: DARVTQTPRHKVTEMGQEVTMRCQPILGHNTVFWYRQTMMQGLELLAYFRNRAPLDDSGMPKDRFSAEMPDATLATLKIQPSEPRDSAVYFCASGLGTGTQGPQHFGDGTRLSIL.

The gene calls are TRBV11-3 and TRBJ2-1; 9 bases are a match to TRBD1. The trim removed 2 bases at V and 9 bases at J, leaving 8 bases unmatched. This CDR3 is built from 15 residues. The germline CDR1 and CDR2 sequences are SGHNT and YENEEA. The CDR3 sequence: CASSLSTGGRGEQFF. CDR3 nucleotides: TGTGCCAGCAGCTTAAGTACAGGGGGCAGAGGTGAGCAGTTCTTC.

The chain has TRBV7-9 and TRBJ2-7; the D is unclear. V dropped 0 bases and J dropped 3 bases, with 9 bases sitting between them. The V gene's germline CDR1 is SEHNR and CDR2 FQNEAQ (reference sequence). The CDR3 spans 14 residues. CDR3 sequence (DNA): TGTGCCAGCAGCTTAGCGCCACAGTACTACGAGCAGTACTTC. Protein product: CASSLAPQYYEQYF.

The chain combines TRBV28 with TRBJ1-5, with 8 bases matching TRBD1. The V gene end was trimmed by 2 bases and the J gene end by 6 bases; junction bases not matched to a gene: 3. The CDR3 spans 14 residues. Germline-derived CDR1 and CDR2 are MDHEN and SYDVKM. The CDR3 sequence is CASSLGQGTQPQHF. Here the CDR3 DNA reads TGTGCCAGCAGTTTAGGACAGGGTACTCAGCCCCAGCATTTT.

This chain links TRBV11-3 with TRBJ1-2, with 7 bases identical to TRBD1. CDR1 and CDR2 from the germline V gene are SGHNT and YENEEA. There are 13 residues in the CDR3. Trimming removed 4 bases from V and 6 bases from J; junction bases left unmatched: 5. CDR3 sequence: CASSSTGMDGYTF. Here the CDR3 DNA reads TGTGCCAGCAGCTCGACAGGGATGGATGGCTACACCTTC.

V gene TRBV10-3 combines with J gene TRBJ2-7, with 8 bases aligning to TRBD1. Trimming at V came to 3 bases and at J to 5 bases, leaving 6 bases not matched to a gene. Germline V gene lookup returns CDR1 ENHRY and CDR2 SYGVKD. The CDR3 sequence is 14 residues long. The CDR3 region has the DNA TGTGCCATCAGTGATCGCCGACAGGGGCACGAGCAGTACTTC. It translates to CAISDRRQGHEQYF.

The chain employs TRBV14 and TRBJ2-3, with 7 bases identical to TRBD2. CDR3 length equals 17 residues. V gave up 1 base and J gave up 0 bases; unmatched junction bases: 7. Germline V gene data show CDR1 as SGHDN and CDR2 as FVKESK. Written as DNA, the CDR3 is TGTGCCAGCAGCCAAGTGATAAAGCGGGATAGCACAGATACGCAGTATTTT. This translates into CASSQVIKRDSTDTQYF.

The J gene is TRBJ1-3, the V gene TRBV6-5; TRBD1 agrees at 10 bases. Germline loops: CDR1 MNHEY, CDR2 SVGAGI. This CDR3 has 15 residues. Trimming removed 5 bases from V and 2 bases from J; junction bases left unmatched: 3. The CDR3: CASSRTGGTGNTIYF. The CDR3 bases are TGTGCCAGCAGTAGGACAGGGGGAACTGGAAACACCATATATTTT.

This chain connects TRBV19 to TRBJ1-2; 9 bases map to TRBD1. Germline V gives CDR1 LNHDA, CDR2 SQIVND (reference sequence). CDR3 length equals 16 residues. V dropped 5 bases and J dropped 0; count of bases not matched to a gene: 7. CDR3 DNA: TGTGCCAGTAGTGTGACCGGGACAGGGACTAACTATGGCTACACCTTC. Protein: CASSVTGTGTNYGYTF.

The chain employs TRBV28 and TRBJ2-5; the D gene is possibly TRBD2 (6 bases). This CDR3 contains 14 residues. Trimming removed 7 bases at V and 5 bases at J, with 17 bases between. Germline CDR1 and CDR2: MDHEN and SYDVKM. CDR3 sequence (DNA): TGTGCCAGCACGGTCGGCGGGAAGTCTGAGACCCAGTACTTC. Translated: CASTVGGKSETQYF.

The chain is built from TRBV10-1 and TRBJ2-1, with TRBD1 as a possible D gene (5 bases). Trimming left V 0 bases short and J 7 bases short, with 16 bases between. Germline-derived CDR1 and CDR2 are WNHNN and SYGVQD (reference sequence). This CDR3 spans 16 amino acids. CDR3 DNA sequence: TGCGCCAGCAGTGAGTCGGGCAGGGCCCCGGTGAATGAGCAGTTCTTC. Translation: CASSESGRAPVNEQFF.

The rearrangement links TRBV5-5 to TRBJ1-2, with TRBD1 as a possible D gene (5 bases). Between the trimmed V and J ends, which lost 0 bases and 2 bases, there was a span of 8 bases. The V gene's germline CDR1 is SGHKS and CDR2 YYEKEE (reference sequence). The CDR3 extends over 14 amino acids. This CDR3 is CASSLVSGNYGYTF. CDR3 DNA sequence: TGTGCCAGCAGCTTGGTATCAGGGAACTATGGCTACACCTTC.

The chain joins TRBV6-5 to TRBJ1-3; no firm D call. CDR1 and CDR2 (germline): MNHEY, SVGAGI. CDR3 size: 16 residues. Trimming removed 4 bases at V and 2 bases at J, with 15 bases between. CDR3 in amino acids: CASSLAPSQPGNTIYF. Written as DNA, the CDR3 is TGTGCCAGCAGTTTAGCGCCAAGTCAGCCTGGAAACACCATATATTTT.

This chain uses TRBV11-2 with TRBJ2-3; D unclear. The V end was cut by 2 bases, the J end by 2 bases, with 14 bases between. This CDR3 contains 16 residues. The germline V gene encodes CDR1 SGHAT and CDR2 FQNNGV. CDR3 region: CASSLYVTESTDTQYF. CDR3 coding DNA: TGTGCCAGCAGCTTATACGTCACAGAGTCCACAGATACGCAGTATTTT.

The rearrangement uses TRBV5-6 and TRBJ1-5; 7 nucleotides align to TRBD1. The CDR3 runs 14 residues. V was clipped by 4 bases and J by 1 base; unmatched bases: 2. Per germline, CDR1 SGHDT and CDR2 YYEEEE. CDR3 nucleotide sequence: TGTGCCAGCAGCCAGGGGGGCAGCAATCAGCCCCAGCATTTT. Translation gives CASSQGGSNQPQHF.

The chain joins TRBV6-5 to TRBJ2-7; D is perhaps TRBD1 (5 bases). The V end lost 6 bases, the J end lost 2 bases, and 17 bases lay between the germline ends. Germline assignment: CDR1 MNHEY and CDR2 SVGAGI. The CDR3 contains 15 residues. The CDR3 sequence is CASSPTDSLPYEQYF. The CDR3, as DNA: TGTGCCAGCAGCCCCACCGACAGCTTACCCTACGAGCAGTACTTC.

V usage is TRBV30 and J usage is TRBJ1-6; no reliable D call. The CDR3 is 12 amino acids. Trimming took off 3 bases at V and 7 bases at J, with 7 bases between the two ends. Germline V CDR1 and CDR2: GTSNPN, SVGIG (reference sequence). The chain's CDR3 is CAWRRENSPLHF. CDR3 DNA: TGTGCCTGGAGGCGAGAGAATTCACCCCTCCACTTT.

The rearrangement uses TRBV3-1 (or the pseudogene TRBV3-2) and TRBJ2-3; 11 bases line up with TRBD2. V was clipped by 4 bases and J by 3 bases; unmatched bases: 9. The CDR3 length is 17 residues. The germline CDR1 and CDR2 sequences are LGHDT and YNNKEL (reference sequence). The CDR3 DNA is TGTGCCAGCAGCCCCCAGAGGACTAGCGGGTTTACAGATACGCAGTATTTT. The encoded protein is CASSPQRTSGFTDTQYF.

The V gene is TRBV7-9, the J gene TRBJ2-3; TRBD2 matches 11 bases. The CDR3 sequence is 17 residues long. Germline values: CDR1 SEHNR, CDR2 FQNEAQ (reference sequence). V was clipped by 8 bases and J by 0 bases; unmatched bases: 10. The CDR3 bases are TGTGCCAGCGTGGTAGCGGGAGGGTCGGCTAGCACAGATACGCAGTATTTT. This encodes CASVVAGGSASTDTQYF.

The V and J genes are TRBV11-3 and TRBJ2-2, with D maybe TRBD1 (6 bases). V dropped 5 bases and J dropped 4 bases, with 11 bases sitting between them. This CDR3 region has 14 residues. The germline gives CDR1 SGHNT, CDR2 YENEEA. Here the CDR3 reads CASSLQGSTGELFF. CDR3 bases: TGTGCCAGCAGCCTTCAGGGGTCCACCGGGGAGCTGTTTTTT.

The CDR3 region is CASSLDRSTDTQYF. DNA of the CDR3: TGTGCCAGCTCATTGGACAGGAGCACAGATACGCAGTATTTT. The J gene is TRBJ2-3, the V gene TRBV18, with 7 bases identical to TRBD1. V lost 5 bases to trimming and J lost 0 bases; unmatched junction nucleotides: 2. CDR1 and CDR2 from the germline V gene are KGHSH and LQKENI. The CDR3 has 14 amino acids.